The 30 T cell receptor beta chains reported below all come from one sample, sequenced in a study of blood T cell repertoires in COVID-19. Method: immunoSEQ multiplex PCR; TCRdb's copy keeps in-frame clones and lacks some. Of 50,000 to 55,000 clones in the sample, over 75% were seen once. Specimen: peripheral blood. The receptors derive from an elderly man with COVID-19, enrolled during active disease.

V gene TRBV7-2 combines with J gene TRBJ1-1; possibly TRBD1 for D (6 bases). This CDR3 has 14 residues. The germline V and J ends were trimmed by 6 bases and 1 base, with 12 bases remaining between them. In germline, CDR1 is SGHTA, CDR2 FQGNSA. Written as DNA, the CDR3 is TGTGCCAGCAGTTCAGGGGCGGAGAACACTGAAGCTTTCTTT. Its translation is CASSSGAENTEAFF. Drawing the rest from reference TRBV7-2 and TRBJ1-1, the complete variable domain is GAGVSQSPSNKVTEKGKDVELRCDPISGHTALYWYRQSLGQGLEFLIYFQGNSAPDKSGLPSDRFSAERTGGSVSTLTIQRTQQEDSAVYLCASSSGAENTEAFFGQGTRLTVV.

The V gene is TRBV3-1 (or the pseudogene TRBV3-2), the J gene TRBJ2-7; D remains ambiguous. Germline loops: CDR1 LGHDT, CDR2 YNNKEL (reference sequence). The CDR3 extends over 12 amino acids. V lost 6 bases, J lost 0 bases, and 6 bases lay in between. This CDR3 reads CASRKSSYEQYF. For the CDR3, the DNA is TGTGCCAGCAGGAAGAGCTCCTACGAGCAGTACTTC.

This clone was counted between two and nine times. The J gene is TRBJ2-7, the V gene TRBV18; the match to TRBD1 covers 10 bases. The CDR3 extends over 15 amino acids. Germline CDR1 KGHSH, CDR2 LQKENI. Trimming took 1 base from V and 4 from J; bases not matched to a gene: 4. CDR3 DNA sequence: TGTGCCAGCTCACCACTCGGGACAGGGGTTTACGAGCAGTACGTC. Residues: CASSPLGTGVYEQYV.

This clone was observed a few times. The chain links TRBV28 to TRBJ1-2, with 7 bases that match TRBD1. V was pared by 8 bases and J by 4 bases, with 4 bases of the junction left unmatched. The length of the CDR3 is 12 residues. Germline assignment: CDR1 MDHEN and CDR2 SYDVKM. CDR3 bases: TGTGCCAGCGGACAGGAGTTCTATGGCTACACCTTC. This translates into CASGQEFYGYTF.

The rearrangement joins TRBV7-9 to TRBJ2-2, with D possibly being TRBD2 (6 bases). Trimming removed 5 bases at V and 3 bases at J, with 10 bases between. Germline lookup yields CDR1 SEHNR and CDR2 FQNEAQ (reference sequence). The CDR3 loop spans 14 amino acids. Here the CDR3 reads CASSRWGDTGELFF. In nucleotides, the CDR3 is TGTGCCAGCAGCAGGTGGGGGGACACCGGGGAGCTGTTTTTT.

This sequence joins TRBV4-3 and TRBJ2-2, with TRBD1 matching over 9 bases. The CDR3 covers 17 residues. V shed 4 bases and J 1 base; nucleotides not matched to a gene: 7. Germline CDR1 and CDR2: LGHNA and YSLEER. CDR3 protein: CASSLEGQGQNTGELFF. DNA of the CDR3: TGCGCCAGCAGCCTAGAAGGACAGGGGCAGAACACCGGGGAGCTGTTTTTT.

The rearrangement uses TRBV5-1 and TRBJ2-1, with D tentatively TRBD2 (5 bases). V dropped 2 bases and J dropped 0 bases, with 12 bases sitting between them. Germline values: CDR1 SGHRS, CDR2 YFSETQ. The CDR3 is 16 residues long. Here the CDR3 reads CASSFPGTSSYNEQFF. CDR3 coding DNA: TGCGCCAGCAGCTTTCCGGGAACTAGCTCCTACAATGAGCAGTTCTTC.

The rearrangement uses TRBV5-5 and TRBJ1-2, with TRBD1 matching over 7 bases. With V trimmed by 4 bases and J by 7 bases, 7 bases remained unmatched. Germline CDR1 reads SGHKS; CDR2 reads YYEKEE (reference sequence). CDR3 length: 13 amino acids. The CDR3 loop reads CASSPTGSRGYTF. CDR3 in DNA: TGTGCCAGCAGCCCGACAGGGTCTCGTGGCTACACCTTC.

The chain couples TRBV7-3 to TRBJ1-1, with TRBD1 as a possible D gene (6 bases). CDR1 and CDR2 (germline): SGHTA, FQGTGA. The V end lost 5 bases, the J end lost 3 bases, and 13 bases lay between the germline ends. The CDR3 covers 14 residues. In DNA form, the CDR3 reads TGTGCCAGCAGCCCTGGGGGCGGGTACACTGAAGCTTTCTTT. This sequence encodes CASSPGGGYTEAFF.

This rearrangement joins TRBV9 to TRBJ1-1, with D possibly matching TRBD1 (6 bases). Germline V gives CDR1 SGDLS, CDR2 YYNGEE. The germline V and J ends were trimmed by 0 bases and 6 bases, with 9 bases remaining between them. The CDR3 is 13 residues long. CDR3: CASSVGAGAEAFF. CDR3 DNA: TGTGCCAGCAGCGTAGGTGCAGGGGCTGAAGCTTTCTTT.

V is TRBV7-9 and J is TRBJ1-1; D remains ambiguous. Germline CDR1 and CDR2: SEHNR and FQNEAQ (reference sequence). CDR3 length equals 15 residues. V was trimmed by 1 base and J by 3 bases, leaving 12 bases between them. This CDR3 is CASSLGFGGYTEAFF. CDR3 sequence (DNA): TGTGCCAGCAGCTTAGGGTTTGGCGGCTACACTGAAGCTTTCTTT.

V and J are TRBV3-1 (or the pseudogene TRBV3-2) and TRBJ1-5; possible D gene TRBD1, 6 bases. V was trimmed by 2 bases and J by 3 bases, leaving 23 bases between them. The CDR3 is 19 amino acids. The germline V gene encodes CDR1 LGHDT and CDR2 YNNKEL (reference sequence). The CDR3 here is CASSQWGARGAVNNQPQHF. CDR3 coding DNA: TGTGCCAGCAGCCAATGGGGAGCTCGGGGGGCCGTTAACAATCAGCCCCAGCATTTT.

Regarding this clone: The sample carries other DNA sequences with the same CDR3. The chain uses TRBV5-1 and TRBJ1-6; D might be TRBD1 (5 bases). The CDR3 is made up of 14 amino acids. Germline V gene sequence: CDR1 SGHRS, CDR2 YFSETQ. Trimming left V 0 bases short and J 7 bases short, with 8 bases between. Written as DNA, the CDR3 is TGCGCCAGCAGCTTGGGTCAGGGAAATTCACCCCTCCACTTT. This translates into CASSLGQGNSPLHF.

The rearrangement links TRBV3-1 (or the pseudogene TRBV3-2) to TRBJ1-2; no reliable D call. The V gene's germline CDR1 is LGHDT and CDR2 YNNKEL (reference sequence). V was shortened by 2 bases and J by 4 bases, with 8 bases between the two germline ends. CDR3 length: 13 residues. The CDR3 region has the DNA TGTGCCAGCAGCCAAAAGAGAGCCTATGGCTACACCTTC. It yields the protein CASSQKRAYGYTF.

CDR3 nucleotides: TGTGCCAGTAGTATGGGAGGGAATGGGGGCTGGGAGACCCAGTACTTC. This encodes CASSMGGNGGWETQYF. The J gene is TRBJ2-5, the V gene TRBV19, with D perhaps matching TRBD2 (7 bases). The CDR3 sequence is 16 residues long. V was pared by 3 bases and J by 5 bases, with 19 bases between. CDR1 LNHDA and CDR2 SQIVND come from the germline V gene (reference sequence).

This clone came up a few times. The J gene is TRBJ1-2, the V gene TRBV7-9; D possibly corresponds to TRBD1 (6 bases). Trimming shortened V by 3 bases and J by 0 bases, and 8 bases separated the two germline ends. Per the germline V gene, CDR1 is SEHNR and CDR2 is FQNEAQ (reference sequence). The CDR3 sequence is 14 residues long. The CDR3 loop is CASSLGTTNYGYTF. The DNA of the CDR3 is TGTGCCAGCAGCTTGGGGACAACTAACTATGGCTACACCTTC.

The CDR3 DNA reads as TGTGCCAGCAGCCGACGAACAGGGGGGGGCACGCAGTATTTT. Encoded protein: CASSRRTGGGTQYF. The V and J genes are TRBV7-8 and TRBJ2-3; a possible D gene is TRBD1 (8 bases). Trimming removed 5 bases from V and 9 bases from J, with 18 bases in between. Per the germline V gene, CDR1 is SGHVS and CDR2 is FQNEAQ. There are 14 residues in the CDR3.

This clone came up a few times. This chain uses TRBV6-1 with TRBJ1-3, with D possibly being TRBD1 (5 bases). The CDR3 length is 19 residues. The germline V and J ends were trimmed by 2 bases and 0 bases, with 20 bases remaining between them. Germline CDR1 MNHNS, CDR2 SASEGT. In nucleotides, the CDR3 is TGTGCCAGCAGTGAACCCTTCCGTCCGGGACTGAGCTCTGGAAACACCATATATTTT. Encoded protein: CASSEPFRPGLSSGNTIYF.

This rearrangement joins TRBV3-1 (or the pseudogene TRBV3-2) to TRBJ1-1; D is unresolved. Deletions cut 1 base from V and 1 base from J, with 19 bases between. This CDR3 comprises 18 residues. Germline V gives CDR1 LGHDT, CDR2 YNNKEL (reference sequence). The CDR3 protein is CASSQVAAPQEENTEAFF. The DNA of the CDR3 is TGTGCCAGCAGCCAAGTCGCGGCCCCGCAGGAGGAGAACACTGAAGCTTTCTTT.

There are many counts of this clone. The gene calls are TRBV7-2 and TRBJ1-2; 7 bases map to TRBD1. The CDR3 length is 18 residues. CDR1 and CDR2 (germline): SGHTA, FQGNSA. Trimming at V came to 5 bases and at J to 5 bases, leaving 20 bases not matched to a gene. CDR3 amino acids: CASSLGGMTGSGPYGYTF. In DNA, the CDR3 is TGTGCCAGCAGCCTAGGGGGGATGACAGGGTCGGGCCCGTATGGCTACACCTTC.

V is TRBV5-1 and J is TRBJ2-3; 7 nucleotides match TRBD1. Trimming took 2 bases from V and 4 from J; bases not matched to a gene: 4. The CDR3 runs to 14 residues. Per germline, CDR1 SGHRS and CDR2 YFSETQ. The CDR3 loop reads CASSLRQGADTQYF. CDR3 in DNA: TGCGCCAGCAGCTTACGACAGGGCGCAGATACGCAGTATTTT.

The chain's CDR3 is CASSLRPDRAGNTIYF. In nucleotides, the CDR3 is TGCGCCAGCAGCTTGAGGCCGGACAGGGCTGGAAACACCATATATTTT. J is TRBJ1-3 and V is TRBV5-1; TRBD1 matches 8 bases. This CDR3 spans 16 amino acids. V lost 1 base to trimming and J lost 2 bases; unmatched junction nucleotides: 5. Germline values: CDR1 SGHRS, CDR2 YFSETQ.

This clone has just one count. This rearrangement joins TRBV28 to TRBJ1-1, with TRBD1 identical over 7 bases. Per the germline V gene, CDR1 is MDHEN and CDR2 is SYDVKM. Unmatched junction bases numbered 6, after V lost 7 bases and J lost 4 bases. The CDR3 runs to 13 residues. The CDR3 sequence is CASNPTGPTEAFF. The CDR3 region has the DNA TGTGCCAGCAACCCGACAGGGCCCACTGAAGCTTTCTTT. The full variable domain, its missing parts supplied by reference TRBV28 and TRBJ1-1, is DVKVTQSSRYLVKRTGEKVFLECVQDMDHENMFWYRQDPGLGLRLIYFSYDVKMKEKGDIPEGYSVSREKKERFSLILESASTNQTSMYLCASNPTGPTEAFFGQGTRLTVV.

This sequence joins TRBV7-2 and TRBJ1-4, with D possibly TRBD1 on 5 matching bases. CDR3 length: 14 amino acids. Germline V gene lookup returns CDR1 SGHTA and CDR2 FQGNSA. Trimming took 7 bases from V and 4 from J, leaving 13 bases between them. The CDR3 loop is CASTPGGNNEKLFF. The CDR3 DNA reads TGTGCCAGCACCCCCGGGGGGAATAATGAAAAACTGTTTTTT.

This clone was seen only a few times. V usage is TRBV12-3 or TRBV12-4 and J usage is TRBJ1-4; D ambiguous. Trimming removed 2 bases from V and 7 bases from J, with 5 bases in between. The CDR3 contains 12 residues. CDR3 in amino acids: CASSLMSEKLFF. The CDR3 DNA follows: TGTGCCAGCAGTTTAATGAGTGAAAAACTGTTTTTT.

This clone showed up just once. DNA for the CDR3: TGTGCCAGCAGCGTAGATCACAGGGGTGACACCGGGGAGCTGTTTTTT. Translation gives CASSVDHRGDTGELFF. V gene TRBV9 combines with J gene TRBJ2-2, with 7 positions matching TRBD1. The CDR3 consists of 16 residues. CDR1 and CDR2 from the germline V gene are SGDLS and YYNGEE. V shed 0 bases and J 3 bases; nucleotides not matched to a gene: 5. Together with reference TRBV9 and TRBJ2-2, the CDR3 gives the full variable domain: DSGVTQTPKHLITATGQRVTLRCSPRSGDLSVYWYQQSLDQGLQFLIQYYNGEERAKGNILERFSAQQFPDLHSELNLSSLELGDSALYFCASSVDHRGDTGELFFGEGSRLTVL.

This chain uses TRBV18 with TRBJ2-7, with D maybe TRBD2 (5 bases). The CDR3 sequence is 13 residues long. Germline V CDR1 and CDR2: KGHSH, LQKENI. Trimming removed 0 bases from V and 2 bases from J, with 5 bases in between. The CDR3 loop is CASSPPRAYEQYV. CDR3 in DNA: TGTGCCAGCTCACCACCGAGGGCCTACGAGCAGTACGTC.

This clone appeared a single time. The rearrangement joins TRBV30 to TRBJ1-1, with D maybe TRBD1 (6 bases). CDR1 and CDR2 (germline): GTSNPN, SVGIG (reference sequence). V was cut by 4 bases and J by 5 bases, with 14 bases left in between. This CDR3 has 13 amino acids. DNA of the CDR3: TGTGCCTGGATGGTAAAGGGGGGGACTGAAGCTTTCTTT. Its protein is CAWMVKGGTEAFF.

The J gene is TRBJ2-1, the V gene TRBV28; 10 bases line up with TRBD2. Germline-derived CDR1 and CDR2 are MDHEN and SYDVKM. The V gene end was trimmed by 4 bases and the J gene end by 0 bases; junction bases not matched to a gene: 21. The CDR3 extends over 22 amino acids. The CDR3: CASSSPLGERGGGMSSYNEQFF. The CDR3 bases are TGTGCCAGCAGTTCCCCTCTCGGTGAGCGGGGGGGTGGGATGAGCTCCTACAATGAGCAGTTCTTC. Based on the CDR3 plus reference TRBV28 and TRBJ2-1, the full variable domain is DVKVTQSSRYLVKRTGEKVFLECVQDMDHENMFWYRQDPGLGLRLIYFSYDVKMKEKGDIPEGYSVSREKKERFSLILESASTNQTSMYLCASSSPLGERGGGMSSYNEQFFGPGTRLTVL.

The chain couples TRBV6-5 to TRBJ1-5; a possible D gene is TRBD1 (5 bases). This CDR3 comprises 13 residues. The V gene lost 11 bases and the J gene lost 6 bases, with 17 bases spanning the gap. The V gene's germline CDR1 is MNHEY and CDR2 SVGAGI. The CDR3 DNA follows: TGTGCCGCCGTTAAGGGGAACGGTCAGCCCCAGCATTTT. As protein: CAAVKGNGQPQHF.